This T cell receptor beta chain emerged from a study of blood T cell repertoires in COVID-19. Study-wide background: Acute-phase and convalescent COVID-19 samples originated in the United States, Italy and Spain. T cells, B-cell-depleted T cells, or PBMCs provided the cDNA or gDNA that served as material.

In the study's own analysis: Amplification of reference gene primers provided the estimated nucleated cell counts. The table came from immunoSEQ multiplex PCR; TCRdb's copy has only in-frame clones and leaves some out. Clonal size and the V and J genes are those of that table, whereas D and trimming came from the DNA. The table lists some 250,000 clones, roughly 84% of them singletons. Between the trimmed V and J ends, which lost 4 bases and 10 bases, there was a span of 11 bases. Looked up from germline, CDR1 is SQVTM and CDR2 is ANQGSEA. This CDR3 region has 11 residues. The material sequenced was peripheral blood. The gene calls are TRBV29-1 and TRBJ2-1; the D is unclear. The TCR was taken from a man aged 60 to 75 with acute or convalescent COVID-19. The CDR3 region has the DNA TGCAGCGTTGTCCCAGTCAGGGAGCAGTTCTTC. This sequence encodes CSVVPVREQFF.